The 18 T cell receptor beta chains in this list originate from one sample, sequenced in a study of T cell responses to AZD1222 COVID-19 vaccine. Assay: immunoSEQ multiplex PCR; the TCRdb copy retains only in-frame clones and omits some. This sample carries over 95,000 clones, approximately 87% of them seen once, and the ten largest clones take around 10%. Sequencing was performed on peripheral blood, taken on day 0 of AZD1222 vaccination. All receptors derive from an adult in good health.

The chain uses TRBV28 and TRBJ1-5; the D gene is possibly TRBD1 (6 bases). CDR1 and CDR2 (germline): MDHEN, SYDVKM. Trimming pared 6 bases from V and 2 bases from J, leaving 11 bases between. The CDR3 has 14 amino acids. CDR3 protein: CASRSTGGNQPQHF. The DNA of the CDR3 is TGTGCCAGCAGGTCGACAGGAGGCAATCAGCCCCAGCATTTT.

The CDR3 here is CASRPGGDWFTEAFF. The DNA of the CDR3 is TGTGCCAGCAGACCGGGAGGGGATTGGTTCACTGAAGCTTTCTTT. The chain is built from TRBV5-6 and TRBJ1-1; possible D gene TRBD1, 5 bases. Germline V lookup: CDR1 SGHDT, CDR2 YYEEEE. Trimming took off 5 bases at V and 4 bases at J, with 18 bases between the two ends. The CDR3 runs 15 residues.

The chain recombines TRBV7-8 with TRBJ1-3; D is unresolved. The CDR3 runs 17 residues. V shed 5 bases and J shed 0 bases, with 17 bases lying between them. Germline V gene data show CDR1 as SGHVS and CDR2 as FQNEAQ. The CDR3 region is CASSPRTWQLSGNTIYF. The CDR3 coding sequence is TGTGCCAGCAGCCCGCGTACGTGGCAGCTCTCTGGAAACACCATATATTTT.

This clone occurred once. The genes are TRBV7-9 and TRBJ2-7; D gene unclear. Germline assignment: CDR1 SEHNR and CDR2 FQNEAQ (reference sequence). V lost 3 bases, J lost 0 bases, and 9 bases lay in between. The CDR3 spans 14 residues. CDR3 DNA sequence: TGTGCCAGCAGCTTGGACCGCTCCTCCTACGAGCAGTACTTC. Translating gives CASSLDRSSYEQYF.

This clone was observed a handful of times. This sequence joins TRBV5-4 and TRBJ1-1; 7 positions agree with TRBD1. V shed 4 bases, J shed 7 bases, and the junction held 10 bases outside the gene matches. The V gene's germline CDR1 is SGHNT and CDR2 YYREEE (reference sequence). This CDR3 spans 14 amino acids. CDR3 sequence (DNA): TGTGCCAGCAGCGAGGGGGCGAGGGAGATTGAAGCTTTCTTT. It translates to CASSEGAREIEAFF.

CDR3: CASKEFGDTDTQYF. In nucleotides, the CDR3 is TGCGCCAGCAAGGAGTTTGGAGACACAGATACGCAGTATTTT. The chain carries TRBV5-1 and TRBJ2-3; D unresolved. Trimming shortened V by 6 bases and J by 2 bases, and 13 bases separated the two germline ends. This CDR3 has 14 residues. Looked up from germline, CDR1 is SGHRS and CDR2 is YFSETQ.

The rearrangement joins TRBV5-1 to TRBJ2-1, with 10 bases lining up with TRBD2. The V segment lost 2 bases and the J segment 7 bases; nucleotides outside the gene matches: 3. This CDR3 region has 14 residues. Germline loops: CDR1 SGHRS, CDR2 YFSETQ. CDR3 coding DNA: TGCGCCAGCAGCTTCAGCGGGAGGGGAAATGAGCAGTTCTTC. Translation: CASSFSGRGNEQFF.

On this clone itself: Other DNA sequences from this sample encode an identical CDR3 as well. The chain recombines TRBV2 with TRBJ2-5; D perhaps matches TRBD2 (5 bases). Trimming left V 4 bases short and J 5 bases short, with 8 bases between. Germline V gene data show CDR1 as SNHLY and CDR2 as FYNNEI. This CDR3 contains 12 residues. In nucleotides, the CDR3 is TGTGCCAGCAGTGTAGGGAGCGAGACCCAGTACTTC. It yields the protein CASSVGSETQYF.

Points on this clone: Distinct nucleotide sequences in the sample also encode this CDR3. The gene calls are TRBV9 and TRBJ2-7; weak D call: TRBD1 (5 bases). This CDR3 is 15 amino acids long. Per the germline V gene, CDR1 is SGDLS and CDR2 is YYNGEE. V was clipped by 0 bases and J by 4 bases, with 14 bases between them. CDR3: CASSVGVRDLYEQYF. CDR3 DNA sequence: TGTGCCAGCAGCGTAGGCGTCAGGGATTTGTACGAGCAGTACTTC.

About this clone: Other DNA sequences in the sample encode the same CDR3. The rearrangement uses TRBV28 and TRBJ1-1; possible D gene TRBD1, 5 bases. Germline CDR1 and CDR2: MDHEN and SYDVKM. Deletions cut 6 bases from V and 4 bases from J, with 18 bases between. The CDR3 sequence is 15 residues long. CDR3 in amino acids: CASSLPGGAGTEAFF. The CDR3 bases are TGTGCCAGCAGCCTACCCGGTGGGGCCGGCACTGAAGCTTTCTTT.

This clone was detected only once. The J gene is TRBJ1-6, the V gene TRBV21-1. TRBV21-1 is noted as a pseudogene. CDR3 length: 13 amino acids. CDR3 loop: CASSKALYSPLHF. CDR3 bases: TGTGCCAGCAGCAAAGCGCTTTATTCACCCCTCCACTTT.

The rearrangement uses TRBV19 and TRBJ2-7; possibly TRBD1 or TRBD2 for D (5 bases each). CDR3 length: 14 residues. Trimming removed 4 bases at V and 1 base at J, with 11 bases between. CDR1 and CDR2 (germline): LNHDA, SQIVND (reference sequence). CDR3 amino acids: CASSTTGTSYEQYF. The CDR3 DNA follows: TGTGCCAGTAGTACAACCGGGACGTCCTACGAGCAGTACTTC.

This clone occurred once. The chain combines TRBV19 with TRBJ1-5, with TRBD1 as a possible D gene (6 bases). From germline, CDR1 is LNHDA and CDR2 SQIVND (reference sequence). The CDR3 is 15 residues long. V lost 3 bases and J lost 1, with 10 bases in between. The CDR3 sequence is CASSILGQSNQPQHF. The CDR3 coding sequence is TGTGCCAGTAGTATTTTGGGACAAAGCAATCAGCCCCAGCATTTT.

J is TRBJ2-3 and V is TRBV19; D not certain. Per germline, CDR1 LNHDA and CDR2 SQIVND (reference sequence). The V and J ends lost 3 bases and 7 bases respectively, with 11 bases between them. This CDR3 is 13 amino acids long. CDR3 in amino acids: CASSISTEYTQYF. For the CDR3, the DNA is TGTGCCAGTAGTATTTCTACAGAATATACGCAGTATTTT.

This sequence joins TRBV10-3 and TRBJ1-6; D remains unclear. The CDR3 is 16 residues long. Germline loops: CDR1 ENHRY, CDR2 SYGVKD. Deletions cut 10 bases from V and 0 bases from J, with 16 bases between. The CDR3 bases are TGTGCCACCCGGCCCGATTATGGCTCCTATAATTCACCCCTCCACTTT. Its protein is CATRPDYGSYNSPLHF.

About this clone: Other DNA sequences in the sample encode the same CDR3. CDR3 coding DNA: TGTGCCTGGAGCAGGGATTCGAATCAGCCCCAGCATTTT. This translates into CAWSRDSNQPQHF. The chain uses TRBV30 and TRBJ1-5; D is possibly TRBD1 (5 bases). Deletions cut 3 bases from V and 4 bases from J, with 10 bases between. The CDR3 length is 13 residues. Germline V gene data show CDR1 as GTSNPN and CDR2 as SVGIG (reference sequence).

In DNA, the CDR3 is TGCAGCGTGTCCGAACAGGGGCCCAGGGGTGGGCAGTACTTC. It specifies CSVSEQGPRGGQYF. The J gene is TRBJ2-7, the V gene TRBV29-1; 7 nucleotides align to TRBD1. Germline loops: CDR1 SQVTM, CDR2 ANQGSEA. There are 14 residues in the CDR3. J was trimmed by 9 bases and V by 6 bases; bases with no gene match: 17.

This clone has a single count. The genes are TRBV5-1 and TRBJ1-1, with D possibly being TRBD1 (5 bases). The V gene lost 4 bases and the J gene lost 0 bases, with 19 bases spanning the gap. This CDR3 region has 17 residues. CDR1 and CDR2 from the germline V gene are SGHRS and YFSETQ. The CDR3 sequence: CASSGRDGPHMNTEAFF. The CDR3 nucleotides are TGCGCCAGCAGCGGGAGGGACGGACCTCACATGAACACTGAAGCTTTCTTT. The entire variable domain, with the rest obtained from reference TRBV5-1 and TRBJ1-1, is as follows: KAGVTQTPRYLIKTRGQQVTLSCSPISGHRSVSWYQQTPGQGLQFLFEYFSETQRNKGNFPGRFSGRQFSNSRSEMNVSTLELGDSALYLCASSGRDGPHMNTEAFFGQGTRLTVV.